These T cell receptor beta chains were read from a single sample in a study of CD8+ T cells in alopecia areata. Data came from immunoSEQ multiplex PCR; TCRdb stores just in-frame clones and leaves some out. The sample carries a few hundred thousand clones, 30% to 40% recorded once. The source material was CD4+ T cells sorted from blood, sampled between weeks 30 and 35, from a patient treated with tofacitinib. All receptors come from a human donor with alopecia areata. The CDR3 runs from the conserved cysteine through the conserved F or W. A D gene is named only where the DNA matches it firmly. Clone size is given for some rows only: seen once, a few or many times, or a class if the clone is expanded.

D gene: .; J gene: TRBJ2-7; clone size: few; V gene: TRBV7-9; CDR3 protein: CASSLVSYEQYF; CDR3 DNA: TGTGCCAGCAGCTTAGTAAGCTACGAGCAGTACTTC
D gene: TRBD1; J gene: TRBJ2-1; clone size: few; V gene: TRBV10-3; CDR3 protein: CAISPGQAYNEQFF; CDR3 DNA: TGTGCCATCAGCCCAGGACAGGCCTACAATGAGCAGTTCTTC
D gene: TRBD1; J gene: TRBJ1-1; clone size: .; V gene: TRBV29-1; CDR3 protein: CSVVGDRGVGTEAFF; CDR3 DNA: TGCAGCGTTGTGGGGGACAGGGGCGTAGGCACTGAAGCTTTCTTT
D gene: TRBD1; J gene: TRBJ1-5; clone size: .; V gene: TRBV29-1; CDR3 protein: CSVPAPRDRERREGNQPQHF; CDR3 DNA: TGCAGCGTTCCGGCGCCCCGAGACAGGGAGAGACGAGAAGGGAATCAGCCCCAGCATTTT
D gene: .; J gene: TRBJ1-1; clone size: .; V gene: TRBV7-2; CDR3 protein: CASRPGGSGNTEAFF; CDR3 DNA: TGTGCCAGCAGACCAGGCGGGTCCGGGAACACTGAAGCTTTCTTT
D gene: .; J gene: TRBJ2-2; clone size: .; V gene: TRBV11-2; CDR3 protein: CASSPRYTGELFF; CDR3 DNA: TGTGCCTCGTCCCCACGTTACACCGGGGAGCTGTTTTTT
D gene: TRBD1; J gene: TRBJ2-5; clone size: few; V gene: TRBV14; CDR3 protein: CASSQMHRGPQETQYF; CDR3 DNA: TGTGCCAGCAGCCAAATGCACAGGGGGCCTCAAGAGACCCAGTACTTC
D gene: .; J gene: TRBJ2-5; clone size: .; V gene: TRBV7-9; CDR3 protein: CASSIGGMTETQYF; CDR3 DNA: TGTGCCAGCAGCATTGGGGGGATGACCGAGACCCAGTACTTC
D gene: .; J gene: TRBJ2-2; clone size: .; V gene: TRBV9; CDR3 protein: CASSGSSGTGELFF; CDR3 DNA: TGTGCCAGCAGTGGGAGTTCGGGCACCGGGGAGCTGTTTTTT
D gene: TRBD1; J gene: TRBJ2-2; clone size: .; V gene: TRBV30; CDR3 protein: CACQGGGLNTGELFF; CDR3 DNA: TGTGCCTGCCAAGGGGGCGGACTGAACACCGGGGAGCTGTTTTTT
D gene: .; J gene: TRBJ1-1; clone size: .; V gene: TRBV29-1; CDR3 protein: CSAPVSGLNTEAFF; CDR3 DNA: TGCAGCGCCCCGGTGTCGGGACTGAACACTGAAGCTTTCTTT
D gene: .; J gene: TRBJ2-2; clone size: few; V gene: TRBV10-2; CDR3 protein: CALLRGANTGELFF; CDR3 DNA: TGCGCCCTTCTGCGGGGAGCGAACACCGGGGAGCTGTTTTTT
D gene: TRBD1; J gene: TRBJ1-2; clone size: .; V gene: TRBV5-6; CDR3 protein: CASSTGTGVYYGYTF; CDR3 DNA: TGTGCCAGCAGCACCGGGACAGGGGTATACTATGGCTACACCTTC